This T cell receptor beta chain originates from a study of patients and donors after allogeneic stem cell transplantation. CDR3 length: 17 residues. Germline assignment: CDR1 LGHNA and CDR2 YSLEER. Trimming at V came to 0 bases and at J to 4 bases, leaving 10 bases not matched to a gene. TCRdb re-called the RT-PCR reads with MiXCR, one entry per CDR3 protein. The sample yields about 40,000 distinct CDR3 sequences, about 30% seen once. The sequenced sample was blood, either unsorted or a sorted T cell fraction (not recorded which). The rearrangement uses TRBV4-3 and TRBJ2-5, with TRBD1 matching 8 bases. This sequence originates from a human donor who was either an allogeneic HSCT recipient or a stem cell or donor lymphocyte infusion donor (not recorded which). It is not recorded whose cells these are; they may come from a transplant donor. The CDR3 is CASSQEPRQGWGETQYF. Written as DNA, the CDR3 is TGCGCCAGCAGCCAAGAACCCCGACAGGGGTGGGGAGAGACCCAGTACTTC.